One and the same sample provided the 21 T cell receptor beta chains below, sequenced in a study of blood T cell repertoires in COVID-19. Here immunoSEQ multiplex PCR was the method, and the copy in TCRdb shows in-frame clones only, minus some. The table has around 29,000 clones, almost 90% seen once. The sample comprised peripheral blood. The receptors were gathered from a human donor with active COVID-19. The donor label of this sample is uncertain.

The chain combines TRBV28 with TRBJ1-5; no definite D call. The germline CDR1 and CDR2 sequences are MDHEN and SYDVKM. The V and J ends lost 6 bases and 4 bases respectively, with 25 bases between them. The CDR3 loop spans 18 amino acids. The CDR3 protein is CASRATKRYRRANQPQHF. The CDR3 DNA sequence: TGTGCCAGCAGAGCCACAAAACGATATAGGAGAGCTAATCAGCCCCAGCATTTT.

The V gene is TRBV3-1 (or the pseudogene TRBV3-2), the J gene TRBJ2-2; 7 positions match TRBD2. The junction had 4 bases not matched to a gene; V was cut back by 2 bases and J by 1 base. The CDR3 loop spans 16 amino acids. Germline V gene sequence: CDR1 LGHDT, CDR2 YNNKEL (reference sequence). The DNA of the CDR3 is TGTGCCAGCAGCCAACGAGCGGGGAAGAACACCGGGGAGCTGTTTTTT. Amino acid sequence: CASSQRAGKNTGELFF.

The chain carries TRBV6-5 and TRBJ1-6; 7 nucleotides align to TRBD1. The CDR3 runs 15 residues. V lost 6 bases, J lost 5 bases, and 7 bases stayed unmatched. The V gene's germline CDR1 is MNHEY and CDR2 SVGAGI. The CDR3 sequence: CASRTQGSHNSPLHF. In nucleotides, the CDR3 is TGTGCCAGCAGAACACAGGGGAGTCATAATTCACCCCTCCACTTT.

V gene TRBV6-5 combines with J gene TRBJ1-1; D might be TRBD1 (5 bases). The germline V and J ends were trimmed by 5 bases and 7 bases, with 11 bases remaining between them. CDR1 and CDR2 (germline): MNHEY, SVGAGI. The CDR3 covers 12 residues. CDR3 in DNA: TGTGCCAGCAGTCCCGACAGACTTGAAGCTTTCTTT. Amino acids: CASSPDRLEAFF.

The chain links TRBV4-2 to TRBJ2-3; 7 positions match TRBD2. The germline V gene has CDR1 LGHNA and CDR2 YNFKEQ. The CDR3 length is 16 residues. Trimming took 1 base from V and 1 from J; bases not matched to a gene: 5. This chain's CDR3 is CASSQGVAGGTDTQYF. The CDR3 nucleotides are TGTGCCAGCAGCCAAGGAGTAGCGGGTGGCACAGATACGCAGTATTTT.

The chain carries TRBV19 and TRBJ2-3; 14 nucleotides match TRBD2. From germline, CDR1 is LNHDA and CDR2 SQIVND (reference sequence). V gave up 5 bases and J gave up 5 bases; unmatched junction bases: 9. The CDR3 is 17 amino acids. CDR3 region: CASSSGLAGGRGDTQYF. The CDR3 DNA is TGTGCCAGTAGTTCTGGACTAGCGGGGGGCCGGGGAGATACGCAGTATTTT.

On this clone itself: At one end the junction does not follow the germline gene, possibly because of a read error. The chain carries TRBV6-2 or TRBV6-3 and TRBJ2-5; D gene uncertain. Per the germline V gene, CDR1 is MNHEY and CDR2 is SVGEGT. This CDR3 spans 18 amino acids. The CDR3 sequence is CASSYPNVTVGYQETQYF. CDR3 coding DNA: TGTGCCAGCAGTTACCCCAACGTAACTGTGGGCTACCAGGAGACCCAGTACTTC.

This clone has only one observation. This chain connects TRBV2 to TRBJ2-7, with a possible D match to TRBD1 (7 bases). V was cut by 9 bases and J by 1 base, with 19 bases left in between. In germline, CDR1 is SNHLY, CDR2 FYNNEI. The CDR3 is made up of 15 amino acids. CDR3 nucleotide sequence: TGTGCCAGTGACCGACAGGGAGGTCGGTCCTACGAGCAGTACTTC. It encodes CASDRQGGRSYEQYF.

The V gene is TRBV27, the J gene TRBJ1-2; D perhaps matches TRBD1 (6 bases). This CDR3 has 17 residues. Germline-derived CDR1 and CDR2 are MNHEY and SMNVEV (reference sequence). V lost 7 bases and J lost 0, with 21 bases in between. CDR3 DNA: TGTGCCAGCAAACAACAGGGCATTGGAGGTTCTAACTATGGCTACACCTTC. This encodes CASKQQGIGGSNYGYTF.

The chain uses TRBV10-3 and TRBJ1-2; D gene ambiguous. The CDR3 totals 14 residues. Germline V gene sequence: CDR1 ENHRY, CDR2 SYGVKD. V lost 3 bases, J lost 5 bases, and 13 bases lay in between. For the CDR3, the DNA is TGTGCCATCAGTGACGCGGGTCGGGTGTATGGCTACACCTTC. Translated: CAISDAGRVYGYTF.

The chain combines TRBV6-1 with TRBJ1-5, with TRBD1 matching over 8 bases. CDR1 is MNHNS, CDR2 SASEGT, per germline. The ends lost 4 bases at V and 3 bases at J; junction bases unmatched: 8. The CDR3 spans 16 residues. The CDR3 DNA reads as TGTGCCAGCAGTGGTGACAGGGGCGCTTTCAATCAGCCCCAGCATTTT. Amino acids: CASSGDRGAFNQPQHF.

The V call is TRBV5-1, the J call TRBJ2-1, with D uncertain. V was clipped by 0 bases and J by 14 bases, with 18 bases between them. This CDR3 has 14 residues. CDR1 is SGHRS and CDR2 is YFSETQ in the germline V gene. CDR3 protein: CASSLAAVSEFKFF. The CDR3 nucleotides read TGCGCCAGCAGCTTGGCGGCGGTATCGGAATTCAAGTTCTTC.

This chain joins TRBV6-4 and TRBJ2-3, with TRBD1 identical over 7 bases. V lost 2 bases, J lost 1 base, and 0 bases stayed unmatched. This CDR3 has 14 amino acids. Germline V gives CDR1 MRHNA, CDR2 SNTAGT. The DNA for the CDR3 is TGTGCCAGCAGTGACACAGGGGGCACAGATACGCAGTATTTT. The encoded protein is CASSDTGGTDTQYF.

V and J are TRBV5-8 and TRBJ1-1; D is unresolved. The germline V gene has CDR1 SGHTS and CDR2 YDEGEE. The V end lost 6 bases, the J end lost 0 bases, and 15 bases lay between the germline ends. CDR3 length: 15 residues. This CDR3 is CASIEARYMNTEAFF. CDR3 in DNA: TGTGCCAGCATAGAGGCCCGGTACATGAACACTGAAGCTTTCTTT.

The J gene is TRBJ2-5, the V gene TRBV27; 12 bases line up with TRBD2. Germline CDR1 reads MNHEY; CDR2 reads SMNVEV (reference sequence). This CDR3 is 15 amino acids long. J was trimmed by 5 bases and V by 5 bases; bases with no gene match: 6. CDR3 coding DNA: TGTGCCAGCAGTGCTAGCGGGGGGGCGCGGGAGACCCAGTACTTC. It is translated as CASSASGGARETQYF.

The CDR3 nucleotides are TGTGCCATCGAAGCCGGGACAGGGGGTAATTCACCCCTCCACTTT. Protein sequence: CAIEAGTGGNSPLHF. The chain links TRBV6-6 to TRBJ1-6, with TRBD1 matching 11 bases. Germline loops: CDR1 MNHNY, CDR2 SVGAGI (reference sequence). The CDR3 is 15 amino acids. The ends lost 10 bases at V and 6 bases at J; junction bases unmatched: 8.

This clone appeared a single time. The gene calls are TRBV4-2 and TRBJ2-5; 8 bases match TRBD2. Per germline, CDR1 LGHNA and CDR2 YNFKEQ. Trimming at V came to 1 base and at J to 3 bases, leaving 1 base not matched to a gene. The CDR3 loop spans 14 amino acids. The CDR3 DNA is TGTGCCAGCAGCCAAGTGGGACTAGAAGAGACCCAGTACTTC. Translated, it gives CASSQVGLEETQYF.

The count of this clone is one. The gene calls are TRBV12-3 or TRBV12-4 and TRBJ2-5; 7 nucleotides align to TRBD1. CDR3 size: 13 residues. V shed 6 bases, J shed 3 bases, and the junction held 4 bases outside the gene matches. The CDR3 loop is CASSRTGEETQYF. The CDR3, as DNA: TGTGCCAGCAGCCGGACAGGTGAAGAGACCCAGTACTTC.

The rearrangement links TRBV7-9 to TRBJ2-7; TRBD2 matches at 12 bases. Unmatched junction bases numbered 6, after V lost 3 bases and J lost 3 bases. The CDR3 spans 16 residues. Germline V CDR1 and CDR2: SEHNR, FQNEAQ (reference sequence). The CDR3, as DNA: TGTGCCAGCAGCTTGGGACTAGCGGGCGAGTTCTACGAGCAGTACTTC. Its protein is CASSLGLAGEFYEQYF.

The chain recombines TRBV7-2 with TRBJ2-7; maybe TRBD1 (5 bases). This CDR3 has 17 residues. The V gene's germline CDR1 is SGHTA and CDR2 FQGNSA. The V end was cut by 5 bases, the J end by 3 bases, with 23 bases between. The CDR3, as DNA: TGTGCCAGCAGCCCAGGCCAGGGTTCCCCTTGGGACTACGAGCAGTACTTC. It encodes CASSPGQGSPWDYEQYF.

The gene calls are TRBV4-2 and TRBJ1-2, with 10 bases lining up with TRBD1. The germline gives CDR1 LGHNA, CDR2 YNFKEQ. The CDR3 loop spans 14 amino acids. V shed 1 base, J shed 8 bases, and the junction held 4 bases outside the gene matches. The CDR3 DNA sequence: TGTGCCAGCAGCCAAGCGACAGGGGGCAGAGGCTACACCTTC. Its translation: CASSQATGGRGYTF.